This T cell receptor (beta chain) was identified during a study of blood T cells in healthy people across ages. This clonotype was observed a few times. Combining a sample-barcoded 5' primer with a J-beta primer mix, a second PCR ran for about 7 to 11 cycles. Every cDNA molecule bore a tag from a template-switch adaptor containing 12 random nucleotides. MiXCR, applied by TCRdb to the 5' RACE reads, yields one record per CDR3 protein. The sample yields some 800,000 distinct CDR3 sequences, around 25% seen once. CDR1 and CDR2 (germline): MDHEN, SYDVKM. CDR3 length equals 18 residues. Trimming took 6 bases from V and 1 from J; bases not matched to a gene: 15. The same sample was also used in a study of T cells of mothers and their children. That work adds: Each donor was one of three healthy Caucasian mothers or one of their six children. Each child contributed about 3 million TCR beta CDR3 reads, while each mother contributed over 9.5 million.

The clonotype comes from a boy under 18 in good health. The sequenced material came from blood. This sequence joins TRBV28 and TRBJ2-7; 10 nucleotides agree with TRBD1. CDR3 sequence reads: CASSLPGQGVINSYEQYF. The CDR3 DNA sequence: TGTGCCAGCAGCCTACCTGGACAGGGGGTAATAAATTCCTACGAGCAGTACTTC.